This TCR beta chain was captured by sequencing in a study of OX40 agonist ivuxolimab in advanced cancers. Study-wide context: Prior anti-PD-1, anti-PD-L1 or anti-CTLA-4 therapy did not bar entry, and roughly 40% had some. Three individuals attained partial responses, comprising one hepatocellular carcinoma case and two cutaneous melanoma cases. Notes on the study in general: Compared with CD4+, CD8+ T cells on average had more expanded clones. At 0.1 to 3.0 mg/kg, CD4+ and CD8+ blood T cells expanded clonally by week 6.

The ends were cut back, 4 bases at V and 3 bases at J, with 12 bases in the middle. This CDR3 is built from 14 residues. Germline lookup yields CDR1 PRHDT and CDR2 FYEKMQ (reference sequence). With respect to this clone: What it binds is unknown.

Assay: immunoSEQ multiplex PCR; the TCRdb copy retains only in-frame clones and omits some. This sample yields around 38,000 clones, of which approximately 86% are seen a single time; about an eighth belongs to the top ten. The V gene is TRBV13, the J gene TRBJ1-2, with TRBD1 as a possible D gene (6 bases). This receptor was obtained from an adult with an advanced solid tumor such as melanoma, head and neck, liver or kidney cancer. The source was CD4+ or CD8+ T cells sorted from blood, collected in a trial of the OX40 agonist ivuxolimab. This chain's CDR3 is CASSYSGVDYGYTF. The CDR3 coding sequence is TGTGCCAGCAGCTACTCAGGGGTCGACTATGGCTACACCTTC.